This T cell receptor (beta chain) was sequenced for a study of OX40 agonist ivuxolimab in advanced cancers. Overall study: Dosing consisted of intravenous ivuxolimab at 0.01 to 10 mg/kg every 2 weeks. Three patients showed partial responses: one hepatocellular carcinoma and two cutaneous melanoma cases.

The data were produced by immunoSEQ multiplex PCR, yet TCRdb's version contains in-frame clones alone and is incomplete. The sample has around 22,000 clones, 85% to 90% seen once. CDR3 length: 16 amino acids. The ends lost 0 bases at V and 2 bases at J; junction bases unmatched: 5. Germline-derived CDR1 and CDR2 are WNHNN and SYGVQD (reference sequence). The sample was CD4+ or CD8+ T cells sorted from blood, taken in a trial of the OX40 agonist ivuxolimab. The origin of this receptor is an adult with an advanced solid tumor such as melanoma, head and neck, liver or kidney cancer. This sequence joins TRBV10-1 and TRBJ2-7; 9 positions agree with TRBD2. The CDR3 reads CASSESASGKPYEQYF. CDR3 DNA: TGCGCCAGCAGTGAGTCGGCTAGCGGGAAACCCTACGAGCAGTACTTC.